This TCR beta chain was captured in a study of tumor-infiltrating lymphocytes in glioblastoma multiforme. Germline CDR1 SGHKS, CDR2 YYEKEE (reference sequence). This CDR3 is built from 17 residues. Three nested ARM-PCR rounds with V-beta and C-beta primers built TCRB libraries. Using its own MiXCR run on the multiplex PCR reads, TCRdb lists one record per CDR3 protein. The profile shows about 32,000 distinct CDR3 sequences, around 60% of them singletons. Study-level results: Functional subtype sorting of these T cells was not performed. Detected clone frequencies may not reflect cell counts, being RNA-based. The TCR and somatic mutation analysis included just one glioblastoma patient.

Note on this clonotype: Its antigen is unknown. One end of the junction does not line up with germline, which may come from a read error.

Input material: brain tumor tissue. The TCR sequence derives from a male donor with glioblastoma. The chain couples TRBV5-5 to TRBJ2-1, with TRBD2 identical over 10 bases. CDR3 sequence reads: CASSFRGWSSGGNEEFF. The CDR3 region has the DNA TGTGCCAGCAGCTTTCGAGGGTGGTCTAGCGGGGGCAATGAGGAGTTCTTC.